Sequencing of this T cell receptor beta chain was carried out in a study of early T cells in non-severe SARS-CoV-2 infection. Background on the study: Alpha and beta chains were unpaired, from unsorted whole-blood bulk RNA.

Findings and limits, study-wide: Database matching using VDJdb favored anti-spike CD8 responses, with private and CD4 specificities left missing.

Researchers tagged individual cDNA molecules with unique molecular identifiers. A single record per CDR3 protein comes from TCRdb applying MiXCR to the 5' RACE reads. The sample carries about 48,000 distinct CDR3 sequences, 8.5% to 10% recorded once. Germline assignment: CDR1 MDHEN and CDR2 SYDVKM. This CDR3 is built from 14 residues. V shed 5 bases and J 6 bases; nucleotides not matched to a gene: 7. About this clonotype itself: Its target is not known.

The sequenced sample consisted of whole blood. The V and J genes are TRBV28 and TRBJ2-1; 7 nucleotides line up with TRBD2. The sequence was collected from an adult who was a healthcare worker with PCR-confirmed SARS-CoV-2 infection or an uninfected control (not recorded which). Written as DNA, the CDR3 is TGTGCCAGCAGTGGGGGACTATTTCGCAATGAGCAGTTCTTC. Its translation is CASSGGLFRNEQFF. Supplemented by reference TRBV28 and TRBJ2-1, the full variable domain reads DVKVTQSSRYLVKRTGEKVFLECVQDMDHENMFWYRQDPGLGLRLIYFSYDVKMKEKGDIPEGYSVSREKKERFSLILESASTNQTSMYLCASSGGLFRNEQFFGPGTRLTVL.